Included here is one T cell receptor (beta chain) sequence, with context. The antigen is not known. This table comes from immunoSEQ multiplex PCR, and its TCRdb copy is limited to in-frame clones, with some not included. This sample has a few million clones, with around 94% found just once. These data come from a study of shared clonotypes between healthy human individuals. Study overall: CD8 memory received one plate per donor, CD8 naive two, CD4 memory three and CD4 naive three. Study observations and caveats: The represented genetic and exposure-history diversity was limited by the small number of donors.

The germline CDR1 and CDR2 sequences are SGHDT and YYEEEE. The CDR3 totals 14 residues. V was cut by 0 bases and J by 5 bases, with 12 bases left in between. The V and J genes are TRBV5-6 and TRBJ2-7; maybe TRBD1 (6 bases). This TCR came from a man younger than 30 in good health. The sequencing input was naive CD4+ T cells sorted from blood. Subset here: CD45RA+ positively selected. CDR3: CASSLGGAGDEQYF. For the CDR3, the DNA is TGTGCCAGCAGCTTGGGAGGGGCAGGGGACGAGCAGTACTTC.